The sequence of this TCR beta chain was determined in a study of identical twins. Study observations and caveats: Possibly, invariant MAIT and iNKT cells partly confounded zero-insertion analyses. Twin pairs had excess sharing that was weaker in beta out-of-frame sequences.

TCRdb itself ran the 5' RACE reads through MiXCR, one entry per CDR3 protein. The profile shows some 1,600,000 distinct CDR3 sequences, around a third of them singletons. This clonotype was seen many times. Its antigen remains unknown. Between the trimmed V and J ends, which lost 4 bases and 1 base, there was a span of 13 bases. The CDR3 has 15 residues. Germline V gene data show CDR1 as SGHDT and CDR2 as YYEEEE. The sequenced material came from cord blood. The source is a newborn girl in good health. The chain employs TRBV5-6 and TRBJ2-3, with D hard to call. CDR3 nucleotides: TGTGCCAGCAGCCCGACCCCACGAGGCACAGATACGCAGTATTTT. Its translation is CASSPTPRGTDTQYF.